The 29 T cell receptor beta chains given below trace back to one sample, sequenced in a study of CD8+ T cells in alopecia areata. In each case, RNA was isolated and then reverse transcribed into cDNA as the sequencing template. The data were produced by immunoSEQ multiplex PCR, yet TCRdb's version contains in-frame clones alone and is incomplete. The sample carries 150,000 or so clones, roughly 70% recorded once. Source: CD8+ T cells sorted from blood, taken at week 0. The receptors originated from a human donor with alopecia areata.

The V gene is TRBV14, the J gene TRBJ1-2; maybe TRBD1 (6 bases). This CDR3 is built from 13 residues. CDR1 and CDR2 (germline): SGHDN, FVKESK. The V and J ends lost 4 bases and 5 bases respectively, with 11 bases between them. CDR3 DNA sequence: TGTGCCAGCAGCCGGGGGCCTTCTTATGGCTACACCTTC. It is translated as CASSRGPSYGYTF.

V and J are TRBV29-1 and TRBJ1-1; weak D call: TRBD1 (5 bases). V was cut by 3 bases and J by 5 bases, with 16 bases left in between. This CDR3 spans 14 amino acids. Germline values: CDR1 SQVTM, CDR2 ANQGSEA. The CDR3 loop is CSVEGGTRGTEAFF. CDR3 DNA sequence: TGCAGCGTTGAGGGGGGGACCAGAGGAACTGAAGCTTTCTTT. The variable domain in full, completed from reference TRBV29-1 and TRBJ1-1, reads SAVISQKPSRDICQRGTSLTIQCQVDSQVTMMFWYRQQPGQSLTLIATANQGSEATYESGFVIDKFPISRPNLTFSTLTVSNMSPEDSSIYLCSVEGGTRGTEAFFGQGTRLTVV.

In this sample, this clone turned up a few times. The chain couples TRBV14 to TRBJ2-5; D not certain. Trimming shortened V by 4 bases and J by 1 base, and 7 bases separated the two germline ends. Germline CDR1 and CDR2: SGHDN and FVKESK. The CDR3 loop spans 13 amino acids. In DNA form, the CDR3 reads TGTGCCAGCAGCCCAACCCTCCAAGAGACCCAGTACTTC. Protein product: CASSPTLQETQYF.

In DNA form, the CDR3 reads TGTACCTCAGGGCTCGAGCAGTACTTC. This translates into CTSGLEQYF. This rearrangement joins TRBV25-1 to TRBJ2-7; D perhaps matches TRBD1 (5 bases). The CDR3 consists of 9 residues. CDR1 is MGHDK, CDR2 SYGVNS, per germline.

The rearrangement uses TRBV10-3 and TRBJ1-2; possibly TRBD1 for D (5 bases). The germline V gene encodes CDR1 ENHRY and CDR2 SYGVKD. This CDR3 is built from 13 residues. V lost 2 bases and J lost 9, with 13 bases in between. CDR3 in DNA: TGTGCCATCAGTGAGAGCAGGGTGTGGAGCTACACCTTC. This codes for CAISESRVWSYTF.

CDR3 nucleotides: TGCGCCAGCAGTCAACCCACTTTAGTTCAGGGCAATCAGCCCCAGCATTTT. This gives the protein CASSQPTLVQGNQPQHF. The genes are TRBV23-1 and TRBJ1-5, with D hard to call. TRBV23-1 is noted as an ORF with a role that remains uncertain. V lost 2 bases and J lost 2, with 16 bases in between. The CDR3 runs to 17 residues.

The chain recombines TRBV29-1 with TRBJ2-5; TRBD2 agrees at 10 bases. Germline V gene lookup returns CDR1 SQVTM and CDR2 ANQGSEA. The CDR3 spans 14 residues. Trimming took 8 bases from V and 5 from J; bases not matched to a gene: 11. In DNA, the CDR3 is TGCAGCTACACCTCAGCGGGGGGGCGGGAGACCCAGTACTTC. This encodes CSYTSAGGRETQYF.

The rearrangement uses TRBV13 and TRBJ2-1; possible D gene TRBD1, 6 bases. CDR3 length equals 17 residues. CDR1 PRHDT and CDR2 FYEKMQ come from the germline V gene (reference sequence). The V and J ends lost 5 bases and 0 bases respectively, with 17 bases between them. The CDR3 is CASSSKQGSNSYNEQFF. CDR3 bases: TGTGCCAGCAGCAGCAAACAGGGTTCTAACTCCTACAATGAGCAGTTCTTC. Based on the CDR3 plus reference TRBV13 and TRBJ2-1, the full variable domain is AAGVIQSPRHLIKEKRETATLKCYPIPRHDTVYWYQQGPGQDPQFLISFYEKMQSDKGSIPDRFSAQQFSDYHSELNMSSLELGDSALYFCASSSKQGSNSYNEQFFGPGTRLTVL.

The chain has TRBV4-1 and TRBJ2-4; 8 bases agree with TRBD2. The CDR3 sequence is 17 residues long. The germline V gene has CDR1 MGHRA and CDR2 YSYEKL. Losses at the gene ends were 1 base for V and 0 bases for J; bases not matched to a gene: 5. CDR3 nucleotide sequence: TGCGCCAGCAGCCAAGTTCGGGGGGGACTAGCCAAAAACATTCAGTACTTC. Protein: CASSQVRGGLAKNIQYF.

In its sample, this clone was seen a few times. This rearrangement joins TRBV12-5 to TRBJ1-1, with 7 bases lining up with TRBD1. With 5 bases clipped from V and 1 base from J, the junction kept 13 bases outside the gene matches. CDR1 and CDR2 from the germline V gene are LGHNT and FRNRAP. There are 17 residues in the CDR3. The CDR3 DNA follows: TGTGCTAGTGGTCTTCCGACAGGGTTTTATGGGAACACTGAAGCTTTCTTT. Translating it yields CASGLPTGFYGNTEAFF.

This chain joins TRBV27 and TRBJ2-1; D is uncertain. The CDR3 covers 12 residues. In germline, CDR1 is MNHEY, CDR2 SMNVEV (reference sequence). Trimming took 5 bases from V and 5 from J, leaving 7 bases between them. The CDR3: CASSPSHNEQFF. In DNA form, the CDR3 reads TGTGCCAGCAGTCCGAGTCACAATGAGCAGTTCTTC.

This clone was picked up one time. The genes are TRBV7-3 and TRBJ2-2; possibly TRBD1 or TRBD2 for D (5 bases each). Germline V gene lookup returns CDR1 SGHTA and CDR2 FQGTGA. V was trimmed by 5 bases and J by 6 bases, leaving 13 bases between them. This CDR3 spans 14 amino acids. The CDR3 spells CASSPRGGAGELFF. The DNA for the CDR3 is TGTGCCAGCAGCCCGCGTGGGGGAGCCGGGGAGCTGTTTTTT.

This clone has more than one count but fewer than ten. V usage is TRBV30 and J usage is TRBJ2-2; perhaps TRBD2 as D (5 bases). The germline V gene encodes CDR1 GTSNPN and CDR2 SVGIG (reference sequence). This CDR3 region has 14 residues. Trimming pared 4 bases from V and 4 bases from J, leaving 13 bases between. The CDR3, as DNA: TGTGCCTGGACCACGGGGATGGGCACCGGGGAGCTGTTTTTT. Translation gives CAWTTGMGTGELFF.

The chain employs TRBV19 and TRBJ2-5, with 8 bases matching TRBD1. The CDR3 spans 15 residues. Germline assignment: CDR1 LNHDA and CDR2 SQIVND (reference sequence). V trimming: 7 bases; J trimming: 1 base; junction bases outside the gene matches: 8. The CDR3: CASTRGQGPQETQYF. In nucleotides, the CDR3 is TGTGCCAGTACCAGGGGGCAGGGTCCCCAAGAGACCCAGTACTTC.

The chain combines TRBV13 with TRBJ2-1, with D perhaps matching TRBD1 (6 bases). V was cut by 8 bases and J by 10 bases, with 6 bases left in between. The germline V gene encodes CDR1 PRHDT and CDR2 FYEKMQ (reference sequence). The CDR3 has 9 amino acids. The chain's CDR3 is CASGTEQFF. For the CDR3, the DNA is TGTGCCAGCGGGACAGAGCAGTTCTTC.

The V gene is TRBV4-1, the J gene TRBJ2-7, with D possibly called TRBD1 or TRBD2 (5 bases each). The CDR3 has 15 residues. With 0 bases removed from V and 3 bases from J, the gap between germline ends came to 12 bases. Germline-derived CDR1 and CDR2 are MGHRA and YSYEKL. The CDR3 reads CASSQEGVGVYEQYF. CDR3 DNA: TGCGCCAGCAGCCAAGAGGGGGTAGGGGTCTACGAGCAGTACTTC.

Here the CDR3 reads CASSKQGFTSPLHF. In nucleotides, the CDR3 is TGTGCCAGCAGTAAACAGGGATTCACGTCACCCCTCCACTTT. The chain uses TRBV6-5 and TRBJ1-6; D possibly corresponds to TRBD1 (6 bases). With 5 bases removed from V and 10 bases from J, the gap between germline ends came to 15 bases. Germline CDR1 MNHEY, CDR2 SVGAGI. The CDR3 has 14 amino acids.

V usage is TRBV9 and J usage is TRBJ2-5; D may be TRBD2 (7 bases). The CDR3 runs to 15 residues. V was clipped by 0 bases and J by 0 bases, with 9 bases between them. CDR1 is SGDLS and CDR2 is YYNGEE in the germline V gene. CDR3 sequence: CASSVGGGNQETQYF. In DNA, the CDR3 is TGTGCCAGCAGCGTAGGCGGGGGCAACCAAGAGACCCAGTACTTC.

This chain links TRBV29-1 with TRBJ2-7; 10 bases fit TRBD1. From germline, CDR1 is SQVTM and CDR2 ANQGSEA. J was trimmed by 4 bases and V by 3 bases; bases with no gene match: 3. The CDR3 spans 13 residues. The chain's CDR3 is CSVDGDRGYEQYF. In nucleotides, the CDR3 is TGCAGCGTTGACGGGGACAGGGGTTACGAGCAGTACTTC.

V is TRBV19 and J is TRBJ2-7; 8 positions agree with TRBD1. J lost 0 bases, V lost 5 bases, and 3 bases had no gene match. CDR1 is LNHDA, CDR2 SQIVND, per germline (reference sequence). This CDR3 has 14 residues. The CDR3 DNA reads TGTGCCAGTAGTGTTACAGGGGGCTCCTACGAGCAGTACTTC. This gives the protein CASSVTGGSYEQYF.

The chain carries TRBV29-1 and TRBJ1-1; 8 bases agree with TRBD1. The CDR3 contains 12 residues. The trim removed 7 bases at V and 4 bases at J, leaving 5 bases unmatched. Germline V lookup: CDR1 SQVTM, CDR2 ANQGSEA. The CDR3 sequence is CSAGQGGTEAFF. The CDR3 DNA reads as TGCAGCGCCGGACAGGGAGGCACTGAAGCTTTCTTT.

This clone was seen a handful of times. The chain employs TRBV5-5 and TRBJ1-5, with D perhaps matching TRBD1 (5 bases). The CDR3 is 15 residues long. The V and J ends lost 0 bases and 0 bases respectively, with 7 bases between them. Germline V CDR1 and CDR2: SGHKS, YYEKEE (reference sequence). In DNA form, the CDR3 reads TGTGCCAGCAGCTTGGAGGGGAATAGCAATCAGCCCCAGCATTTT. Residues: CASSLEGNSNQPQHF.

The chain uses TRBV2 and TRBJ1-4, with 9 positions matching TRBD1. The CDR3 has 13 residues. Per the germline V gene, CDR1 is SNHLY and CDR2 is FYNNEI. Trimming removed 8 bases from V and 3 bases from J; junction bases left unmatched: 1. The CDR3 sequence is CASRTGANEKLFF. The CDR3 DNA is TGTGCCAGCCGGACAGGGGCTAATGAAAAACTGTTTTTT.

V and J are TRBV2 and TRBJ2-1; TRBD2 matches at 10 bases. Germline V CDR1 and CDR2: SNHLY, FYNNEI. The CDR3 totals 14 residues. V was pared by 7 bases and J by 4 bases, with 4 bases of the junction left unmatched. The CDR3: CASNSGGAYNEQFF. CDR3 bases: TGTGCCAGCAACAGCGGGGGGGCATACAATGAGCAGTTCTTC.

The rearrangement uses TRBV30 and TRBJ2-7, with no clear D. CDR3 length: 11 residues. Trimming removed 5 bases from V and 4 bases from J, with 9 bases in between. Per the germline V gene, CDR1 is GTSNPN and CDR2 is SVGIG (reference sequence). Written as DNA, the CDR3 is TGTGCCTGGCAGTCCCGGTACGAGCAGTACTTC. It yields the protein CAWQSRYEQYF.

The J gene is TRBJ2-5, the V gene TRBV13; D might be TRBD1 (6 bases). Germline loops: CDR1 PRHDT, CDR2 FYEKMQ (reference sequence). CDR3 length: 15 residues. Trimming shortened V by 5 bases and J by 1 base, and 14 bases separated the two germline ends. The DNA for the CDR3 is TGTGCCAGCAGCCCGTTTCGAGGGGGCCAAGAGACCCAGTACTTC. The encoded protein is CASSPFRGGQETQYF.

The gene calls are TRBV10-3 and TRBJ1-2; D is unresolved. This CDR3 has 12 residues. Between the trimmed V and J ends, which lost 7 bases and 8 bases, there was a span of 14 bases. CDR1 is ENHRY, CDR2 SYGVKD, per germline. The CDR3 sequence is CAITPEGMGYTF. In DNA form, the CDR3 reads TGTGCCATCACCCCCGAGGGTATGGGCTACACCTTC.

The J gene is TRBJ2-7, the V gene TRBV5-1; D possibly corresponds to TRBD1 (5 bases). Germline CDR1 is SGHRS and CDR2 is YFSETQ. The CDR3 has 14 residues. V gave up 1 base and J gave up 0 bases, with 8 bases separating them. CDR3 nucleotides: TGCGCCAGCAGCTTGTTCGACAGCTCCTACGAGCAGTACTTC. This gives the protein CASSLFDSSYEQYF. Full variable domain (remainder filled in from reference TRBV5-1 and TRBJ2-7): KAGVTQTPRYLIKTRGQQVTLSCSPISGHRSVSWYQQTPGQGLQFLFEYFSETQRNKGNFPGRFSGRQFSNSRSEMNVSTLELGDSALYLCASSLFDSSYEQYFGPGTRLTVT.

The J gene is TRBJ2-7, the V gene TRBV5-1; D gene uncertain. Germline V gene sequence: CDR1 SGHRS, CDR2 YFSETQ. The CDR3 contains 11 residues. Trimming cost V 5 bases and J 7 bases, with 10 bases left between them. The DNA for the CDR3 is TGCGCCAGCAGGGGAATCAGAGAGCAGTACTTC. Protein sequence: CASRGIREQYF. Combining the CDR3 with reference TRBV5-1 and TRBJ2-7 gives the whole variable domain KAGVTQTPRYLIKTRGQQVTLSCSPISGHRSVSWYQQTPGQGLQFLFEYFSETQRNKGNFPGRFSGRQFSNSRSEMNVSTLELGDSALYLCASRGIREQYFGPGTRLTVT.